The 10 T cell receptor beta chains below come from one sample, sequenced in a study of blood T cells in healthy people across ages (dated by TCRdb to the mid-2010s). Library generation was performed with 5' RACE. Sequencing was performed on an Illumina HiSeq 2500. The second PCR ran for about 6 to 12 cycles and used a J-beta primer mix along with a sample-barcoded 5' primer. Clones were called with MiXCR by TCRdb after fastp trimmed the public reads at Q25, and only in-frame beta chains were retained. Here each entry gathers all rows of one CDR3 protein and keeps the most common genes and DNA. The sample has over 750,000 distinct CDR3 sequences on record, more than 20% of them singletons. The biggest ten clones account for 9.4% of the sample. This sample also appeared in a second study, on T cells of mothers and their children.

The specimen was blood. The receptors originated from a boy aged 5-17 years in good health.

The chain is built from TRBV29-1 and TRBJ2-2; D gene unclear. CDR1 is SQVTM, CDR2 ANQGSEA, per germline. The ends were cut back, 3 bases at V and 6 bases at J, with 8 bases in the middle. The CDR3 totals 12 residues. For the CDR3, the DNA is TGCAGCGTTGAGCAGTCGGCCGGGGAGCTGTTTTTT. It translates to CSVEQSAGELFF.

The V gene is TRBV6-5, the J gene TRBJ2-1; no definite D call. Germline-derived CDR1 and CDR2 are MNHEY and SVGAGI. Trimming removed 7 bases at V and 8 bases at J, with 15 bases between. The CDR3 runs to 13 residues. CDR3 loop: CASNGAPRYEQFF. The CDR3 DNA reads TGTGCCAGCAATGGTGCCCCGCGGTATGAGCAGTTCTTC.

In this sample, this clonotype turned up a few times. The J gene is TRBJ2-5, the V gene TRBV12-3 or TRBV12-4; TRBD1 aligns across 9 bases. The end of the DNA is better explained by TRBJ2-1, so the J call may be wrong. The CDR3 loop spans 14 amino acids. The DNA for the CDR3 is TGTGCCAGCAGTTTGGTCGGACAGGGGAATGAGCAGTTCTTC. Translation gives CASSLVGQGNEQFF.

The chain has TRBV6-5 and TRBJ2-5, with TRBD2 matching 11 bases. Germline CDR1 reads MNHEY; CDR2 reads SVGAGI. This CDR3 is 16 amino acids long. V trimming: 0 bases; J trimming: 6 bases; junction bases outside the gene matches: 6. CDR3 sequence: CASSYSPGLAAKTQYF. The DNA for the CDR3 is TGTGCCAGCAGTTACTCCCCGGGACTAGCGGCGAAGACCCAGTACTTC.

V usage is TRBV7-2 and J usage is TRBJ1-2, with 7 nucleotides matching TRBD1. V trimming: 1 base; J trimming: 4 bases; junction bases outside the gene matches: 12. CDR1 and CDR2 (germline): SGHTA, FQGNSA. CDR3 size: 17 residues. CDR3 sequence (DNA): TGTGCCAGCAGCTTAGGGGGGACAGCACAGAGCCTCTATGGCTACACCTTC. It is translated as CASSLGGTAQSLYGYTF.

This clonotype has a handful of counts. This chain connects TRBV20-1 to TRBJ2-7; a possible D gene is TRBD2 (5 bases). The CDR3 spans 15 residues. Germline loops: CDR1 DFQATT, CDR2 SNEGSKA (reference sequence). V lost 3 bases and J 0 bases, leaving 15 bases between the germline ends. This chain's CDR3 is CSARGIGLASYEQYF. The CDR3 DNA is TGCAGTGCTAGGGGTATAGGACTTGCCTCCTACGAGCAGTACTTC.

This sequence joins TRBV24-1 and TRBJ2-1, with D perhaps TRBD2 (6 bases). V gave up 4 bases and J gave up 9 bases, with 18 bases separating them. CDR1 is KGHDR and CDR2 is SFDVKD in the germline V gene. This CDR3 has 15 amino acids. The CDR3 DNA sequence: TGTGCCACCAGTGACCGGAGGGGCACAGGCAGTGAGCAGTTCTTC. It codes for CATSDRRGTGSEQFF.

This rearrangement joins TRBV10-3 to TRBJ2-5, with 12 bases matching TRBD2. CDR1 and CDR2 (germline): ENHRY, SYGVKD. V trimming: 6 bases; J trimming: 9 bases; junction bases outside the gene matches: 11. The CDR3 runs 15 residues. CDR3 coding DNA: TGTGCCATCAGCCGACTAGCGGGGGTCTGGGAGGCCCAGTACTTC. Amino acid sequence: CAISRLAGVWEAQYF.

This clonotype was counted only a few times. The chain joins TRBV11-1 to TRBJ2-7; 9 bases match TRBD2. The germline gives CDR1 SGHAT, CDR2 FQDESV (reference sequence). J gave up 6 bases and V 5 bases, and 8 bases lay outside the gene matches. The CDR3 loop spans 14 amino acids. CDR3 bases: TGTGCCAGCAGCCAATTGCGGGGGGGCGCCGAGCAGTACTTC. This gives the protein CASSQLRGGAEQYF.

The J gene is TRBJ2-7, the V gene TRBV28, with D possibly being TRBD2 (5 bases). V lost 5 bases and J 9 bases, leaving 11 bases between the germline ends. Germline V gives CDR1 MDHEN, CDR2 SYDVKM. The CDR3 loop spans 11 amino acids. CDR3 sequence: CASSDYDGQYF. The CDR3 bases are TGTGCCAGCAGTGACTACGACGGGCAGTACTTC. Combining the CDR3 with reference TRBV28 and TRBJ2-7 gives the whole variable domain DVKVTQSSRYLVKRTGEKVFLECVQDMDHENMFWYRQDPGLGLRLIYFSYDVKMKEKGDIPEGYSVSREKKERFSLILESASTNQTSMYLCASSDYDGQYFGPGTRLTVT.